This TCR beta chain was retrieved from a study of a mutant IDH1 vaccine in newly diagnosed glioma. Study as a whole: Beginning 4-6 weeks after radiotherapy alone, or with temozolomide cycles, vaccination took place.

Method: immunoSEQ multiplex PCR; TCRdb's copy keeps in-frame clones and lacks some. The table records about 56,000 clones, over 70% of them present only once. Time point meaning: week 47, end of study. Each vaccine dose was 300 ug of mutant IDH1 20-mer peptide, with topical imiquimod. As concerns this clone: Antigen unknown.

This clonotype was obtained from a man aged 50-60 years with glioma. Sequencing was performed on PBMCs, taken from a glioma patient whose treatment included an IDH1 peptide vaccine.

CDR3 amino acids: CAWSWGRGGTEAFF. Here the CDR3 DNA reads TGTGCCTGGAGTTGGGGTCGGGGAGGGACTGAAGCTTTCTTT. V is TRBV30 and J is TRBJ1-1; D unclear. Germline V CDR1 and CDR2: GTSNPN, SVGIG (reference sequence). Trimming removed 2 bases from V and 5 bases from J, with 15 bases in between. The CDR3 loop spans 14 amino acids.